This TCR beta chain emerged from a study of blood T cell repertoires in COVID-19. Across the study: Acute and convalescent COVID-19 specimens originated in the United States, Italy and Spain. T cells, B-cell-depleted T cells, or PBMCs provided the cDNA or gDNA that served as material.

The CDR3 totals 15 residues. The germline V gene encodes CDR1 WSHSY and CDR2 SAAADI. The V and J ends lost 5 bases and 0 bases, in that order; junction bases with no gene match: 4. The table lists this clone with a few counts. As processed by the authors: Amplifying reference gene primers gave estimates of nucleated cell counts. Clones were sequenced by immunoSEQ multiplex PCR, and TCRdb holds only the in-frame ones, with some missing. V and J calls and clone size follow that table, whereas D and trimming were derived from the DNA. The repertoire holds more than 200,000 clones, with roughly 90% as singletons.

The J gene is TRBJ1-1, the V gene TRBV10-2; TRBD1 aligns across 9 bases. The sequenced material came from peripheral blood. The source is a woman aged 55-69 years with acute or convalescent COVID-19. The CDR3 loop reads CASSLWDRVNTEAFF. The CDR3 nucleotides are TGCGCCAGCAGTCTCTGGGACAGGGTGAACACTGAAGCTTTCTTT.